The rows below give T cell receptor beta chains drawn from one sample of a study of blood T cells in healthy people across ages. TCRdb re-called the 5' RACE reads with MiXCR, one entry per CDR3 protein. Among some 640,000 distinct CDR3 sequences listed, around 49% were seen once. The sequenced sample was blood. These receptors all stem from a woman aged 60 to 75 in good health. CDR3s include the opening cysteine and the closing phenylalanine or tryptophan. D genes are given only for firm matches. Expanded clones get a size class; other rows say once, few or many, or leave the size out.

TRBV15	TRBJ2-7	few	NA	CATSRDLTEGNEQYF	TGTGCCACCAGCAGAGATTTGACAGAGGGAAACGAGCAGTACTTC
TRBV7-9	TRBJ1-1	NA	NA	CASSLAVATEAFF	TGTGCCAGCAGCTTAGCTGTCGCCACTGAAGCTTTCTTT
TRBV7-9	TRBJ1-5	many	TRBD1	CASSAGDRGTGQPQHF	TGTGCCAGCAGCGCGGGGGACAGGGGAACGGGTCAGCCCCAGCATTTT
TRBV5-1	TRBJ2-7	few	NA	CASSEGTDPEQYF	TGCGCCAGCAGCGAAGGGACGGACCCCGAGCAGTACTTC
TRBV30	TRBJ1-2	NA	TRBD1	CAWAGTGNGYTF	TGTGCCTGGGCCGGGACAGGAAATGGCTACACCTTC
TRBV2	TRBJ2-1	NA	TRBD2	CASDRLADRYYNEQFF	TGTGCCAGCGATCGACTAGCGGACCGATATTACAATGAGCAGTTCTTC
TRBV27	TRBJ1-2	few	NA	CASSLKGGGNYGYTF	TGTGCCAGCAGTTTAAAGGGGGGTGGGAACTATGGCTACACCTTC
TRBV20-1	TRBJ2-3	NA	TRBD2	CSATRSGTLGNTQYF	TGCAGTGCTACCCGTAGCGGGACGCTTGGGAATACGCAGTATTTT
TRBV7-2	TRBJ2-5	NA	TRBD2	CASSKTSPRWETQYF	TGTGCCAGCAGCAAGACTAGCCCGAGGTGGGAGACCCAGTACTTC
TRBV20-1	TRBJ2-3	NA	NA	CSARVSGPDTQYF	TGCAGTGCTAGAGTCTCAGGGCCAGATACGCAGTATTTT
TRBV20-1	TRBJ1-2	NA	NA	CSAPDRRNYGYTF	TGCAGTGCACCCGACAGGAGGAACTATGGCTACACCTTC
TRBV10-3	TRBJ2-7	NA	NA	CAISEGGEQYF	TGTGCCATCAGTGAGGGGGGAGAGCAGTACTTC
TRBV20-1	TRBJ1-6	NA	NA	CSANKQVTLHF	TGCAGTGCTAACAAACAGGTCACCCTCCACTTT
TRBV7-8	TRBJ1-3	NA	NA	CASSPLHDSLSGNTIYF	TGTGCCAGCAGCCCCCTGCATGACTCACTCTCTGGAAACACCATATATTTT
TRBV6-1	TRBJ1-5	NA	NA	CASSEGPQGLQPQHF	TGTGCCAGCAGTGAAGGGCCGCAGGGATTACAGCCCCAGCATTTT
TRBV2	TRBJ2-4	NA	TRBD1	CASRKGGAAKNIQYF	TGTGCCAGCCGGAAAGGGGGCGCGGCCAAAAACATTCAGTACTTC
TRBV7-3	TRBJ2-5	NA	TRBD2	CASSLNWGTSVPYF	TGTGCCAGCAGCTTAAATTGGGGTACTAGCGTGCCGTACTTC
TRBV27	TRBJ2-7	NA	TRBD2	CASSAPSGRVYEQYF	TGTGCCAGCAGTGCCCCAAGCGGGAGAGTCTACGAGCAGTACTTC
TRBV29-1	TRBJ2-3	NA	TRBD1	CSVVRDRGTDTQYF	TGCAGCGTTGTTCGGGACAGGGGCACAGATACGCAGTATTTT
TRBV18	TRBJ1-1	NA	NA	CASSPTSELRAEAFF	TGTGCCAGCTCACCTACTAGTGAACTGCGGGCTGAAGCTTTCTTT
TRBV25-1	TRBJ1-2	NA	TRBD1	CASKDRGEGYTF	TGTGCCAGCAAGGACAGGGGTGAGGGCTACACCTTC
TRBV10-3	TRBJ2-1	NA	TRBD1	CAITTGESYNEQFF	TGTGCCATTACAACAGGGGAATCGTACAATGAGCAGTTCTTC
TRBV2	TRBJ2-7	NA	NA	CASSIRAYEQYF	TGTGCCAGCAGCATCCGGGCCTACGAGCAGTACTTC
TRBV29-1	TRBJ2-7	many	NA	CSVSLGLWYEQYF	TGCAGCGTCTCCCTGGGACTTTGGTACGAGCAGTACTTC
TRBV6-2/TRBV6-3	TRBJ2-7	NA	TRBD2	CASHSGKTYEQYF	TGTGCCAGCCATAGCGGGAAGACCTACGAGCAGTACTTC
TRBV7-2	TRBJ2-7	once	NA	CASSLRTGLGYEQYF	TGTGCCAGCAGCTTAAGAACAGGCCTGGGGTACGAGCAGTACTTC
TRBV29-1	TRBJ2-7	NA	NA	CSVEMGSRHNEQYF	TGCAGCGTTGAAATGGGTAGCAGGCACAACGAGCAGTACTTC
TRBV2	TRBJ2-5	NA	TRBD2	CASTGTSGYRETQYF	TGTGCCAGCACTGGGACTAGCGGGTACCGAGAGACCCAGTACTTC
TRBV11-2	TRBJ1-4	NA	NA	CASSSYEKLFF	TGTGCCAGCAGCAGCTATGAAAAACTGTTTTTT
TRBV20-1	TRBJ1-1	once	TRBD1	CSAPDRTGNTEAFF	TGCAGTGCTCCGGACAGGACGGGGAACACTGAAGCTTTCTTT
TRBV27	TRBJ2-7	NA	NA	CASSFLVSYEQYF	TGTGCCAGCAGTTTTCTCGTGAGCTACGAGCAGTACTTC
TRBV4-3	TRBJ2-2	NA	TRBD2	CASSRGLANTGELFF	TGCGCCAGCAGCCGAGGACTAGCTAACACCGGGGAGCTGTTTTTT
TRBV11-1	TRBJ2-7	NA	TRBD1	CASSGTGANDEQYF	TGTGCCAGCAGCGGGACAGGGGCGAACGATGAGCAGTACTTC
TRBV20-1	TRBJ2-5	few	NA	CSGGDPSAETQYF	TGCAGTGGAGGGGATCCTTCCGCGGAGACCCAGTACTTC
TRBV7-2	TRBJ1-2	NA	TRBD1	CASSRPGQGYGYTF	TGTGCCAGCAGCAGACCGGGACAGGGGTATGGCTACACCTTC
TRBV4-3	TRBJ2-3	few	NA	CASSQDSAARTDTQYF	TGCGCCAGCAGCCAAGACAGCGCCGCACGCACAGATACGCAGTATTTT
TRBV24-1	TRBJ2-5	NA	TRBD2	CATSDLLAGETQYF	TGTGCCACCAGTGATTTGCTAGCGGGAGAGACCCAGTACTTC
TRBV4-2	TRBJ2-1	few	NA	CASSLRGPVPYNEQFF	TGTGCCAGCAGCCTTCGAGGGCCGGTCCCCTACAATGAGCAGTTCTTC
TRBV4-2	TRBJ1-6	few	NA	CASSQDGARNSPLHF	TGTGCCAGCAGCCAAGATGGGGCCAGAAATTCACCCCTCCACTTT
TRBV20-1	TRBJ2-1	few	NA	CSAPPVGSYNEQFF	TGCAGTGCTCCCCCGGTGGGATCCTACAATGAGCAGTTCTTC
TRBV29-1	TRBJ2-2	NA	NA	CSVEYAGQGKTGELFF	TGCAGCGTTGAGTACGCCGGGCAGGGAAAGACCGGGGAGCTGTTTTTT
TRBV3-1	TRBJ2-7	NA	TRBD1	CASSPQGNSYEQYF	TGTGCCAGCAGCCCACAGGGGAACTCCTACGAGCAGTACTTC
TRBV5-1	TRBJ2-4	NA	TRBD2	CASSLDGREGGQYF	TGCGCCAGCAGCTTGGACGGGAGGGAAGGCGGGCAGTACTTC
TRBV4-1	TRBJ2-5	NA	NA	CASSQVRGGQETQYF	TGCGCCAGCAGCCAAGTGAGAGGGGGGCAAGAGACCCAGTACTTC
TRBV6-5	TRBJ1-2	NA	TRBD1	CASTMWTGGPWGYTF	TGTGCCAGCACCATGTGGACAGGCGGGCCCTGGGGCTACACCTTC
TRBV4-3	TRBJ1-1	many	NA	CASSFRPENTEAFF	TGCGCCAGCAGTTTCAGGCCGGAGAACACTGAAGCTTTCTTT
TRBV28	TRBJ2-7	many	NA	CASRWKGGQGYEQYF	TGTGCCAGCAGGTGGAAAGGGGGGCAAGGGTACGAGCAGTACTTC
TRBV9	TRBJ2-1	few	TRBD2	CASSVLPTSDEQFF	TGTGCCAGCAGCGTTCTCCCGACTAGCGACGAGCAGTTCTTC